The rows below give T cell receptor beta chains drawn from one sample of a study of radiation and T cells in renal cell carcinoma. Clones were sequenced by immunoSEQ multiplex PCR, and TCRdb holds only the in-frame ones, with some missing. In the table there are about 88,000 clones, 70% to 90% of which are singletons. Sequences were derived from blood, sampled from a patient whose treatment included radiotherapy and nephrectomy. The receptors originated from a man aged 45-65 years with renal cell carcinoma. The CDR3 runs from the conserved cysteine through the conserved F or W. Each record gives: V gene, clone size, CDR3 protein. A row's size may be missing; if present it is once, few, many or a size class.

V gene: TRBV6-5
clone size: NA
CDR3 protein: CASSYSMTSGEGSQYF

V gene: TRBV6-6
clone size: NA
CDR3 protein: CASSKWDNAYEQYF

V gene: TRBV7-8
clone size: NA
CDR3 protein: CASSLVSLNTEAFF

V gene: TRBV10-2
clone size: NA
CDR3 protein: CASSAGSELFF

V gene: TRBV5-1
clone size: NA
CDR3 protein: CASTLGTGLSPLHF

V gene: TRBV6-1
clone size: NA
CDR3 protein: CASSELFGNGYTF

V gene: TRBV6-6
clone size: NA
CDR3 protein: CASSAGQGFEQYF

V gene: TRBV30
clone size: once
CDR3 protein: CAWSVRGSETQYF

V gene: TRBV6-1
clone size: NA
CDR3 protein: CASSEGGGSNEKLFF

V gene: TRBV28
clone size: once
CDR3 protein: CASSMGGNTGELFF

V gene: TRBV19
clone size: NA
CDR3 protein: CASSLVTRRQSNQPQHF

V gene: TRBV28
clone size: NA
CDR3 protein: CASSLGTVELIF

V gene: TRBV11-3
clone size: NA
CDR3 protein: CASSPGGGGYRSTQYF

V gene: TRBV5-1
clone size: NA
CDR3 protein: CASSFRLANNEQFF

V gene: TRBV9
clone size: few
CDR3 protein: CASSVAQGAGELFF

V gene: TRBV6-5
clone size: NA
CDR3 protein: CASKMTANTGELFF

V gene: TRBV19
clone size: once
CDR3 protein: CASSLSGTGFVLGDEQFF

V gene: TRBV5-1
clone size: NA
CDR3 protein: CASSFVSGITSTDTQYF

V gene: TRBV27
clone size: few
CDR3 protein: CASRLRTGGRSTEAFF

V gene: TRBV29-1
clone size: once
CDR3 protein: CSLGGTGNTDTQYF

V gene: TRBV6-6
clone size: NA
CDR3 protein: CASSYSISQDTEAFF

V gene: TRBV18
clone size: NA
CDR3 protein: CASSLEVPSGSDEQYF

V gene: TRBV5-1
clone size: NA
CDR3 protein: CASSLGGQYSDTQYF

V gene: TRBV14
clone size: once
CDR3 protein: CASSQEGSVYGYTF

V gene: TRBV6-1
clone size: NA
CDR3 protein: CASSRTGGRETQYF

V gene: TRBV5-1
clone size: few
CDR3 protein: CASSLEGTGNTIYF

V gene: TRBV7-2
clone size: NA
CDR3 protein: CASSPAGGVYEQYF

V gene: TRBV5-1
clone size: NA
CDR3 protein: CASSPSLENREQYF

V gene: TRBV28
clone size: NA
CDR3 protein: CASTRQGSGNTIYF

V gene: TRBV6-6
clone size: NA
CDR3 protein: CASGRDGELFF